These T cell receptor beta chains were read from a single sample in a study of blood T cell repertoires in COVID-19. This table comes from immunoSEQ multiplex PCR, and its TCRdb copy is limited to in-frame clones, with some not included. The sample carries some 120,000 clones, around 91% recorded once. Sequencing was done on a sample of peripheral blood. Source of these receptors: an older man with active or convalescent COVID-19. Each CDR3 is given with its conserved first and last residue. The D gene is left open where the match is weak. Part of the rows lack a size; the others show once, few, many or a class for expanded clones.

D,J,size,V,CDR3,DNA
-,TRBJ2-4,-,TRBV5-4,CASSLGGSMGLAKNIQYF,TGTGCCAGCAGCTTGGGGGGCAGCATGGGACTTGCCAAAAACATTCAGTACTTC
-,TRBJ1-2,-,TRBV6-1,CASSEAGAGYGYTF,TGTGCCAGCAGTGAGGCGGGGGCTGGGTATGGCTACACCTTC
TRBD1,TRBJ1-4,-,TRBV25-1,CASSEYLQGPGKEKLFF,TGTGCCAGCAGTGAATACCTACAGGGGCCCGGAAAAGAAAAACTGTTTTTT
-,TRBJ1-5,-,TRBV24-1,CATMSSRTPGGNQPQHF,TGTGCCACCATGTCCAGCAGAACTCCCGGGGGCAATCAGCCCCAGCATTTT
TRBD2,TRBJ2-5,-,TRBV7-9,CASSFGTSQETQYF,TGTGCCAGCAGCTTCGGGACTAGCCAAGAGACCCAGTACTTC
-,TRBJ1-1,-,TRBV6-5,CASSYDSWSTEAFF,TGTGCCAGCAGTTACGACAGCTGGAGCACTGAAGCTTTCTTT
-,TRBJ2-1,-,TRBV5-1,CASSRGPGTVNEQFF,TGCGCCAGCAGCCGCGGTCCCGGGACTGTCAATGAGCAGTTCTTC
TRBD2,TRBJ2-7,-,TRBV19,CASSIKTSGGPYEQYF,TGTGCCAGTAGTATAAAGACTAGCGGGGGCCCCTACGAGCAGTACTTC
TRBD2,TRBJ2-5,-,TRBV5-1,CASSLGGRGQETQYF,TGCGCCAGCAGCTTGGGAGGGAGGGGCCAAGAGACCCAGTACTTC
-,TRBJ1-2,-,TRBV27,CASSQDSAGGYTF,TGTGCCAGCAGCCAAGACTCCGCCGGGGGCTACACCTTC
TRBD1,TRBJ1-5,-,TRBV28,CASSLGQGWNQPQHF,TGTGCCAGCAGTTTGGGACAGGGGTGGAATCAGCCCCAGCATTTT
TRBD2,TRBJ2-7,few,TRBV7-9,CASSQGLAGGLYEQYF,TGTGCCAGCAGCCAGGGACTAGCGGGAGGTTTATACGAGCAGTACTTC
TRBD1,TRBJ2-2,-,TRBV7-8,CASSGQGAGELFF,TGTGCCAGCAGTGGACAGGGGGCCGGGGAGCTGTTTTTT
-,TRBJ1-6,-,TRBV7-8,CASSVGQTTNSPLHF,TGTGCCAGCAGCGTTGGACAGACTACTAATTCACCCCTCCACTTT
-,TRBJ2-1,-,TRBV5-1,CASSFQQDEQFF,TGCGCCAGCAGCTTTCAGCAGGATGAGCAGTTCTTC
-,TRBJ2-1,-,TRBV6-5,CASGSSYNEQFF,TGTGCCAGCGGGAGCTCCTACAATGAGCAGTTCTTC
-,TRBJ2-7,-,TRBV6-1,CASSDAGLRQYF,TGTGCCAGCAGTGATGCGGGGCTGAGGCAGTACTTC
-,TRBJ2-7,-,TRBV6-5,CASSRPGFSLYEQYF,TGTGCCAGCAGTCGCCCAGGCTTCTCCCTCTACGAGCAGTACTTC
TRBD2,TRBJ2-1,-,TRBV9,CASSVGGGRAEPEQFF,TGTGCCAGCAGCGTAGGAGGCGGGAGGGCCGAACCTGAGCAGTTCTTC
TRBD2,TRBJ2-2,-,TRBV7-2,CASSLSPAGNTGELFF,TGTGCCAGCAGCCTAAGCCCAGCGGGAAATACCGGGGAGCTGTTTTTT
-,TRBJ1-2,-,TRBV21-1,CASSTNRGLGYGYTF,TGTGCCAGCAGCACGAACAGGGGGCTCGGGTATGGCTACACCTTC
-,TRBJ2-1,-,TRBV1,CTSRTSGRKSSYNEQFF,TGCACCAGCAGGACTAGCGGGAGGAAGAGCTCCTACAATGAGCAGTTCTTC
TRBD2,TRBJ2-5,-,TRBV29-1,CSVEAGGGETQYF,TGCAGCGTTGAGGCCGGGGGGGGAGAGACCCAGTACTTC
TRBD1,TRBJ1-5,-,TRBV5-1,CASSETYRGNQPQHF,TGCGCCAGCAGCGAGACATACAGGGGAAATCAGCCCCAGCATTTT
TRBD1,TRBJ1-3,-,TRBV6-6,CASSHPQGQGSGNTIYF,TGTGCCAGCAGTCACCCCCAGGGACAGGGCTCTGGAAACACCATATATTTT
TRBD1,TRBJ1-3,-,TRBV18,CASSPTTGLTGNTIYF,TGTGCCAGCTCACCGACGACAGGGTTGACTGGAAACACCATATATTTT
-,TRBJ2-7,-,TRBV20-1,CSAVDRYEQYF,TGCAGTGCCGTTGACAGATACGAGCAGTACTTC
TRBD2,TRBJ2-3,-,TRBV6-2/TRBV6-3,CASSYSSTGTSGNTDTQYF,TGTGCCAGCAGTTATTCTTCCACCGGGACTAGCGGGAACACAGATACGCAGTATTTT
-,TRBJ1-2,-,TRBV10-2,CASSETGNYGYTF,TGCGCCAGCAGTGAGACGGGAAACTATGGCTACACCTTC
TRBD1,TRBJ2-7,-,TRBV6-1,CASSGPTRGQGGYEQYF,TGTGCCAGCAGTGGTCCGACTCGGGGACAGGGGGGCTACGAGCAGTACTTC
TRBD2,TRBJ2-7,once,TRBV29-1,CSVLDPGGYYEQYF,TGCAGCGTACTTGACCCCGGGGGGTACTACGAGCAGTACTTC
-,TRBJ1-2,-,TRBV28,CASRQTGSYGYTF,TGTGCCAGCAGACAAACAGGTAGCTATGGCTACACCTTC
TRBD2,TRBJ2-1,-,TRBV2,CASSAGTSGYNEQFF,TGTGCCAGCAGTGCCGGGACTAGCGGCTACAATGAGCAGTTCTTC
-,TRBJ2-7,-,TRBV28,CASSTVSPGGRHYEQYF,TGTGCCAGCAGTACCGTAAGCCCTGGCGGTCGCCACTACGAGCAGTACTTC
TRBD1,TRBJ2-3,-,TRBV12-3/TRBV12-4,CASSLGTEDTQYF,TGTGCCAGCAGTCTGGGGACAGAAGATACGCAGTATTTT
TRBD1,TRBJ1-6,-,TRBV7-2,CASSPAGTGFSPLHF,TGTGCCAGCAGCCCAGCGGGGACAGGTTTCTCACCCCTCCACTTT
TRBD1,TRBJ2-1,-,TRBV12-3/TRBV12-4,CASNRGSYNEQFF,TGTGCCTCAAACAGGGGTTCCTACAATGAGCAGTTCTTC
-,TRBJ1-5,-,TRBV13,CASSLSGDQPQHF,TGTGCCAGCAGCTTATCAGGGGATCAGCCCCAGCATTTT
-,TRBJ1-5,-,TRBV19,CASSLLRGNQPQHF,TGTGCCAGTAGTCTGCTTCGGGGCAATCAGCCCCAGCATTTT
-,TRBJ2-1,once,TRBV29-1,CSVRQNGYNEQFF,TGCAGCGTTAGACAAAATGGGTACAATGAGCAGTTCTTC
TRBD2,TRBJ2-7,-,TRBV27,CASSYGTSGYEQYF,TGTGCCAGCAGTTACGGGACTAGCGGCTACGAGCAGTACTTC
-,TRBJ1-5,-,TRBV12-3/TRBV12-4,CASSQSAGQPQHF,TGTGCCAGCAGCCAATCGGCCGGGCAGCCCCAGCATTTT
-,TRBJ1-2,-,TRBV19,CASSPSDRYGYTF,TGTGCCAGTAGCCCATCTGACAGGTATGGCTACACCTTC
-,TRBJ1-5,-,TRBV19,CASKDLGGNQPQHF,TGTGCCAGTAAAGACCTGGGCGGCAATCAGCCCCAGCATTTT
-,TRBJ1-5,-,TRBV6-1,CASSELEGISNQPQHF,TGTGCCAGCAGTGAGCTGGAGGGGATTAGCAATCAGCCCCAGCATTTT
-,TRBJ1-2,-,TRBV3-1/TRBV3-2,CASSQAGSNYGYTF,TGTGCCAGCAGCCAAGCAGGCAGTAACTATGGCTACACCTTC
-,TRBJ1-5,-,TRBV5-1,CASSSKDRDSNQPQHF,TGCGCCAGCAGCTCCAAAGACAGAGATAGCAATCAGCCCCAGCATTTT
TRBD1,TRBJ1-1,-,TRBV29-1,CSVRPGGTEAFF,TGCAGCGTTCGACCAGGGGGCACTGAAGCTTTCTTT
-,TRBJ2-5,-,TRBV6-5,CASSYWQGETQYF,TGTGCCAGCAGTTACTGGCAGGGAGAGACCCAGTACTTC
-,TRBJ1-5,-,TRBV7-8,CASSFSQYQPQHF,TGTGCCAGCAGCTTTTCCCAGTATCAGCCCCAGCATTTT
-,TRBJ2-1,-,TRBV5-1,CASSLVLDSYNEQFF,TGCGCCAGCAGCTTGGTTCTAGACTCCTACAATGAGCAGTTCTTC
-,TRBJ2-5,-,TRBV18,CASSPERRAQYF,TGTGCCAGCTCACCGGAGCGAAGAGCTCAGTACTTC
-,TRBJ1-6,-,TRBV9,CASSRGGSSYNSPLHF,TGTGCCAGCAGCAGGGGGGGAAGCTCCTATAATTCACCCCTCCACTTT
TRBD1,TRBJ1-5,-,TRBV3-1/TRBV3-2,CASSQGQGSQPQHF,TGTGCCAGCAGCCAAGGACAGGGATCTCAGCCCCAGCATTTT
TRBD2,TRBJ2-2,-,TRBV28,CASSPWASGTGELFF,TGTGCCAGCAGTCCCTGGGCTAGCGGGACCGGGGAGCTGTTTTTT
-,TRBJ1-1,-,TRBV11-3,CASSLGGESTEAFF,TGTGCCAGCAGCTTAGGGGGCGAGAGCACTGAAGCTTTCTTT
TRBD2,TRBJ2-7,few,TRBV7-2,CASSLDPSGVYEQYF,TGTGCCAGCAGCTTAGATCCTAGCGGGGTTTACGAGCAGTACTTC